The 24 T cell receptor beta chains presented below share a single source sample, sequenced in a study of chemoradiotherapy in HPV16-positive cancers. TCRdb keeps only in-frame clones here, not all; method: immunoSEQ multiplex PCR. Among some 10,000 clones listed, roughly four fifths were seen once. The material sequenced was tumor tissue, taken from a patient who underwent chemoradiotherapy. The receptor set was obtained from a human donor with HPV-associated anogenital cancer.

The V gene is TRBV5-8, the J gene TRBJ2-2; TRBD2 aligns across 10 bases. V gave up 2 bases and J gave up 3 bases; unmatched junction bases: 7. Germline CDR1 SGHTS, CDR2 YDEGEE. CDR3 length: 17 amino acids. Here the CDR3 reads CASSFPSGSRDTGELFF. The CDR3 nucleotides are TGTGCCAGCAGCTTCCCTAGCGGGAGTCGGGACACCGGGGAGCTGTTTTTT.

The CDR3 spells CASRHLAGRSYNEQFF. The CDR3 DNA is TGTGCCAGCAGGCACTTAGCGGGACGCTCCTACAATGAGCAGTTCTTC. V is TRBV6-6 and J is TRBJ2-1, with 8 nucleotides matching TRBD2. The CDR3 extends over 16 amino acids. Germline V gene data show CDR1 as MNHNY and CDR2 as SVGAGI (reference sequence). V was pared by 6 bases and J by 0 bases, with 7 bases of the junction left unmatched.

This chain connects TRBV6-5 to TRBJ2-3, with TRBD1 matching 7 bases. Germline CDR1 MNHEY, CDR2 SVGAGI. The length of the CDR3 is 12 residues. After removal of 5 bases from V and 4 bases from J, the junction contained 0 bases not matched to a gene. The CDR3 region has the DNA TGTGCCAGCAGTACAGGGGCAGATACGCAGTATTTT. Translating gives CASSTGADTQYF.

V and J are TRBV9 and TRBJ2-3, with 9 nucleotides matching TRBD2. Trimming removed 3 bases from V and 0 bases from J; junction bases left unmatched: 20. The V gene's germline CDR1 is SGDLS and CDR2 YYNGEE. CDR3 length: 21 amino acids. The CDR3 sequence: CASSGQPSGATLFSSTDTQYF. The CDR3 DNA follows: TGTGCCAGCAGCGGACAACCTAGCGGGGCGACTTTATTTTCTAGCACAGATACGCAGTATTTT.

The CDR3 region is CASSSKETQYF. In DNA, the CDR3 is TGTGCCAGCAGTTCTAAAGAGACCCAGTACTTC. This rearrangement joins TRBV11-3 to TRBJ2-5; D not resolved. The germline CDR1 and CDR2 sequences are SGHNT and YENEEA. V was trimmed by 6 bases and J by 3 bases, leaving 5 bases between them. The CDR3 has 11 residues.

The chain couples TRBV6-1 to TRBJ1-2; D perhaps matches TRBD1 (5 bases). The V gene's germline CDR1 is MNHNS and CDR2 SASEGT. CDR3 length: 14 residues. V was clipped by 7 bases and J by 7 bases, with 19 bases between them. The CDR3 sequence: CASIQAQVATGYTF. The DNA for the CDR3 is TGTGCCAGCATACAGGCACAGGTAGCGACTGGCTACACCTTC.

The chain carries TRBV7-2 and TRBJ1-3; D not certain. Trimming cost V 2 bases and J 0 bases, with 5 bases left between them. CDR3 length: 14 amino acids. From germline, CDR1 is SGHTA and CDR2 FQGNSA. CDR3 DNA sequence: TGTGCCAGCAGCTTAATCGACTCTGGAAACACCATATATTTT. Translated: CASSLIDSGNTIYF.

The chain links TRBV11-3 to TRBJ1-3; TRBD1 might be the D (5 bases). CDR1 and CDR2 from the germline V gene are SGHNT and YENEEA. Trimming removed 4 bases at V and 6 bases at J, with 10 bases between. The CDR3 loop spans 13 amino acids. The CDR3 spells CASSSGNLNTIYF. The CDR3 bases are TGTGCCAGCAGCTCAGGGAACTTAAACACCATATATTTT.

This chain joins TRBV6-5 and TRBJ1-1; 9 positions match TRBD1. CDR3 length: 14 residues. Germline V gives CDR1 MNHEY, CDR2 SVGAGI. Germline trimming cut 4 bases from V and 3 bases from J; bases unmatched to any gene: 3. The CDR3: CASSSNRGHTEAFF. DNA for the CDR3: TGTGCCAGCAGTTCAAACAGGGGGCACACTGAAGCTTTCTTT.

The rearrangement joins TRBV28 to TRBJ2-7; perhaps D is TRBD1 or TRBD2 (5 bases each). Germline lookup yields CDR1 MDHEN and CDR2 SYDVKM. Between the trimmed V and J ends, which lost 2 bases and 9 bases, there was a span of 11 bases. The CDR3 is 12 amino acids. The DNA of the CDR3 is TGTGCCAGCAGTTTAATGGGACGGAGGCAGTACTTC. It yields the protein CASSLMGRRQYF. Looking up the rest from reference TRBV28 and TRBJ2-7 gives the full variable domain: DVKVTQSSRYLVKRTGEKVFLECVQDMDHENMFWYRQDPGLGLRLIYFSYDVKMKEKGDIPEGYSVSREKKERFSLILESASTNQTSMYLCASSLMGRRQYFGPGTRLTVT.

J is TRBJ1-2 and V is TRBV5-5; D may be TRBD1 (6 bases). Germline V gene data show CDR1 as SGHKS and CDR2 as YYEKEE (reference sequence). The V gene lost 4 bases and the J gene lost 2 bases, with 9 bases spanning the gap. There are 13 residues in the CDR3. Here the CDR3 DNA reads TGTGCCAGCAGCCCCGGACAGAACTATGGCTACACCTTC. Translating gives CASSPGQNYGYTF.

The table lists this clone with a few counts. The chain links TRBV14 to TRBJ2-7, with D possibly being TRBD1 or TRBD2 (5 bases each). Germline V gene data show CDR1 as SGHDN and CDR2 as FVKESK. CDR3 length: 15 residues. Trimming removed 5 bases at V and 5 bases at J, with 19 bases between. Here the CDR3 DNA reads TGTGCCAGCAGCACTCGGACTGGGGCGGCTCACGAGCAGTACGTC. The encoded protein is CASSTRTGAAHEQYV.

V is TRBV28 and J is TRBJ1-2; D not resolved. Trimming pared 5 bases from V and 0 bases from J, leaving 22 bases between. Germline V CDR1 and CDR2: MDHEN, SYDVKM. CDR3 length: 18 amino acids. The CDR3 DNA reads as TGTGCCAGCAGTCTCAGCCCGCCATCAACGAAAGCTAACTATGGCTACACCTTC. Its translation: CASSLSPPSTKANYGYTF.

This clone was counted once. The CDR3 coding sequence is TGTGCCACCAGCAGGGGGAAGACTAGCGGGAGTTATGAGCAGTTCTTC. Translating it yields CATSRGKTSGSYEQFF. The rearrangement joins TRBV15 to TRBJ2-1; 12 nucleotides align to TRBD2. Trimming cost V 3 bases and J 8 bases; bases outside gene matches: 8. The V gene's germline CDR1 is LNHNV and CDR2 YYDKDF (reference sequence). This CDR3 is 16 amino acids long.

The chain recombines TRBV7-2 with TRBJ2-2; TRBD1 agrees at 9 bases. V was pared by 6 bases and J by 1 base, with 3 bases of the junction left unmatched. The length of the CDR3 is 15 residues. The germline CDR1 and CDR2 sequences are SGHTA and FQGNSA. The CDR3 loop reads CASSPDRGNTGELFF. The CDR3 nucleotides are TGTGCCAGCAGTCCGGACAGGGGGAACACCGGGGAGCTGTTTTTT.

The J gene is TRBJ1-4, the V gene TRBV18; D remains ambiguous. The V gene lost 3 bases and the J gene lost 11 bases, with 7 bases spanning the gap. There are 11 residues in the CDR3. The germline V gene has CDR1 KGHSH and CDR2 LQKENI. The CDR3 DNA is TGTGCCAGCTCACCCGAGGTTAAACTGTTTTTT. This gives the protein CASSPEVKLFF.

The gene calls are TRBV5-1 and TRBJ2-5; the D gene is possibly TRBD2 (6 bases). Trimming stripped 0 bases from V and 4 bases from J, with 19 bases between. Germline loops: CDR1 SGHRS, CDR2 YFSETQ. The CDR3 contains 17 residues. CDR3 region: CASSLDSSVGFRETQYF. CDR3 DNA: TGCGCCAGCAGCTTGGATTCTAGCGTGGGGTTTCGAGAGACCCAGTACTTC.

The chain recombines TRBV28 with TRBJ2-3; no reliable D call. Trimming pared 11 bases from V and 0 bases from J, leaving 12 bases between. Germline V CDR1 and CDR2: MDHEN, SYDVKM. The CDR3 extends over 13 amino acids. CDR3 nucleotides: TGTGCCGGAGCAGGTCCTAGCACAGATACGCAGTATTTT. It is translated as CAGAGPSTDTQYF.

The CDR3 loop reads CASSALALGGYTF. CDR3 in DNA: TGTGCCAGCAGTGCCCTGGCCCTCGGGGGCTACACCTTC. The chain joins TRBV6-5 to TRBJ1-2; D unclear. The V gene lost 5 bases and the J gene lost 8 bases, with 15 bases spanning the gap. CDR1 and CDR2 (germline): MNHEY, SVGAGI. The CDR3 loop spans 13 amino acids.

The chain carries TRBV5-5 and TRBJ1-1; no definite D call. V was clipped by 4 bases and J by 0 bases, with 10 bases between them. This CDR3 has 14 residues. Germline CDR1 is SGHKS and CDR2 is YYEKEE (reference sequence). The CDR3 DNA reads TGTGCCAGCAGCCCTTCGGCGGTGAACACTGAAGCTTTCTTT. It encodes CASSPSAVNTEAFF. The full variable domain, in which reference TRBV5-5 and TRBJ1-1 provide the parts outside the CDR3, is DAGVTQSPTHLIKTRGQQVTLRCSPISGHKSVSWYQQVLGQGPQFIFQYYEKEERGRGNFPDRFSARQFPNYSSELNVNALLLGDSALYLCASSPSAVNTEAFFGQGTRLTVV.

This clone is labeled as large (0.1 to 1%). The chain uses TRBV6-5 and TRBJ1-5; weak D call: TRBD1 (5 bases). The germline V and J ends were trimmed by 9 bases and 3 bases, with 9 bases remaining between them. Germline CDR1 and CDR2: MNHEY and SVGAGI. This CDR3 is built from 12 residues. CDR3 DNA sequence: TGTGCCAGTCAGGGTAACAATCAGCCCCAGCATTTT. Protein sequence: CASQGNNQPQHF.

The chain links TRBV2 to TRBJ1-3; D call uncertain. With 5 bases removed from V and 0 bases from J, the gap between germline ends came to 11 bases. The CDR3 is 15 amino acids. CDR1 is SNHLY and CDR2 is FYNNEI in the germline V gene. The CDR3: CASSSVGSSGNTIYF. The CDR3 DNA is TGTGCCAGCAGTTCAGTTGGCAGCTCTGGAAACACCATATATTTT.

This clone is a singleton in its sample. The V gene is TRBV9, the J gene TRBJ2-1; 10 bases match TRBD2. The CDR3 has 16 amino acids. Trimming took 2 bases from V and 8 from J; bases not matched to a gene: 10. From germline, CDR1 is SGDLS and CDR2 YYNGEE. The CDR3 DNA follows: TGTGCCAGCAGCGTCGTGTGGGCTAGCGGGAGAGATGAGCAGTTCTTC. It encodes CASSVVWASGRDEQFF.

The chain links TRBV28 to TRBJ1-1; D is unresolved. Between the trimmed V and J ends, which lost 6 bases and 1 base, there was a span of 15 bases. Germline CDR1 reads MDHEN; CDR2 reads SYDVKM. The CDR3 extends over 15 amino acids. This CDR3 is CASSPAGSKNTEAFF. CDR3 bases: TGTGCCAGCAGCCCTGCAGGTAGTAAGAACACTGAAGCTTTCTTT.